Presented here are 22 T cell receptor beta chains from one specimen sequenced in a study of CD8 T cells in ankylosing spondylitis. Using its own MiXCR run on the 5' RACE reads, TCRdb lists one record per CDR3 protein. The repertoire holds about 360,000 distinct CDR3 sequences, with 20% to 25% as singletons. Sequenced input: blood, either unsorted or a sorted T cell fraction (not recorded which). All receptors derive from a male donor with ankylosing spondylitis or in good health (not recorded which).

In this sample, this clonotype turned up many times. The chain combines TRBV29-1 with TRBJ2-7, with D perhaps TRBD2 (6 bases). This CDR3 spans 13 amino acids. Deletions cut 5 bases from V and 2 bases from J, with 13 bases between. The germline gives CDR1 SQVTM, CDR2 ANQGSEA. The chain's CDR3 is CSVSGVSPYEQYF. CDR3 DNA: TGCAGCGTTTCGGGGGTCAGCCCCTACGAGCAGTACTTC.

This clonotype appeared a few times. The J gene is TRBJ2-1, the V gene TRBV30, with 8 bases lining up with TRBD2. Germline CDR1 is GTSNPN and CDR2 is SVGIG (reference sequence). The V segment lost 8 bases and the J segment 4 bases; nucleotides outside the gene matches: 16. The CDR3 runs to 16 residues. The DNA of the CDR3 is TGTGCCCTGGATTCAGGGGCGGGGGGACTTTACAATGAGCAGTTCTTC. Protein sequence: CALDSGAGGLYNEQFF.

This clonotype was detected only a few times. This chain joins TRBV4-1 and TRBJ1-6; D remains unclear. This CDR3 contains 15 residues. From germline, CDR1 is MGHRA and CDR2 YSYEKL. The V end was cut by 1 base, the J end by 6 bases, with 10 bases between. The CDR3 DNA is TGCGCCAGCAGCCAAGTTCACGGAGCTAATTCACCCCTCCACTTT. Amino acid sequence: CASSQVHGANSPLHF.

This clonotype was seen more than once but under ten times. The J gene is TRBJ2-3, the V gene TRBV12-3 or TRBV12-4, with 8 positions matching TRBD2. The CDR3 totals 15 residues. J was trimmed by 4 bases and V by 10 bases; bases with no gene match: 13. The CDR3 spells CATGGGLVRADTQYF. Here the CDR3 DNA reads TGTGCCACCGGGGGGGGCCTAGTACGCGCAGATACGCAGTATTTT.

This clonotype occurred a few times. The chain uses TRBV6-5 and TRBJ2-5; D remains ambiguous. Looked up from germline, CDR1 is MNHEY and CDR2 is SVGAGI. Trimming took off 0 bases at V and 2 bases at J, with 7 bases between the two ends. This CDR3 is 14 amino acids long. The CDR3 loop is CASSYSTAQETQYF. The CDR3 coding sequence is TGTGCCAGCAGTTACTCTACGGCACAAGAGACCCAGTACTTC.

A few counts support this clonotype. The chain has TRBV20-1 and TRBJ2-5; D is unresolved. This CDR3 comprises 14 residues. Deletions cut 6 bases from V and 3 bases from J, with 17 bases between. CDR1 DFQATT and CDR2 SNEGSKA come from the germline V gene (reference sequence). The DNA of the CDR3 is TGCAGTGCAAGAATCTCCCGACTGGAAGAGACCCAGTACTTC. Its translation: CSARISRLEETQYF.

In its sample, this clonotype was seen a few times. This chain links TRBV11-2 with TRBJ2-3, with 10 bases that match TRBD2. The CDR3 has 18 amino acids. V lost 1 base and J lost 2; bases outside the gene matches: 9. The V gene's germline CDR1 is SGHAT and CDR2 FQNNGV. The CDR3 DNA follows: TGTGCCAGCAGCTTAGTATCGGCTAGCGGGGGCCCCACAGATACGCAGTATTTT. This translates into CASSLVSASGGPTDTQYF. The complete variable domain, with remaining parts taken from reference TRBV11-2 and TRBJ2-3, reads EAGVAQSPRYKIIEKRQSVAFWCNPISGHATLYWYQQILGQGPKLLIQFQNNGVVDDSQLPKDRFSAERLKGVDSTLKIQPAKLEDSAVYLCASSLVSASGGPTDTQYFGPGTRLTVL.

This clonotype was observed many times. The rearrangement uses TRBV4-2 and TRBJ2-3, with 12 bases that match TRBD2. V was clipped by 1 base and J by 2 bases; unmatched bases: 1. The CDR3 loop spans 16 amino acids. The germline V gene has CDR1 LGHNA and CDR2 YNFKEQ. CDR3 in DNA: TGTGCCAGCAGCCAAGCTAGCGGGGGGGCCACAGATACGCAGTATTTT. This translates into CASSQASGGATDTQYF.

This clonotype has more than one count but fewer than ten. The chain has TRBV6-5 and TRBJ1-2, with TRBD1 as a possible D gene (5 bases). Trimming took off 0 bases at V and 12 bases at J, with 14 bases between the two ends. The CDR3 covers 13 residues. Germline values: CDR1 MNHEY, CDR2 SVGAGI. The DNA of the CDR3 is TGTGCCAGCAGTTACTCGATGGGGGGAAATGACACCTTC. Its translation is CASSYSMGGNDTF.

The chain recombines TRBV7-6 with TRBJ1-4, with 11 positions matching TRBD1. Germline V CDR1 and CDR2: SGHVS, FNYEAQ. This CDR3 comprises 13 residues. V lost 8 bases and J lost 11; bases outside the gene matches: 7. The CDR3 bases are TGTGCCAGCGCACCCTGGACAGGGGGCAAACTGTTTTTT. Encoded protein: CASAPWTGGKLFF.

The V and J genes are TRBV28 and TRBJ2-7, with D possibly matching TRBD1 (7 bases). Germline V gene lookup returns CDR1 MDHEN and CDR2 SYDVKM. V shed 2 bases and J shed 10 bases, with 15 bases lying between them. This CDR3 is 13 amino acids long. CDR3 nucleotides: TGTGCCAGCAGTTTACCAGCAGGGGGAGGACAGTACTTC. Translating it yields CASSLPAGGGQYF.

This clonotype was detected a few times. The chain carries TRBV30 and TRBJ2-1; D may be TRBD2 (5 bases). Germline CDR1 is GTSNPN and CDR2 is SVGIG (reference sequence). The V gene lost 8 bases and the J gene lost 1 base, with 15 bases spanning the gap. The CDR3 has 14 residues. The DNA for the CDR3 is TGTGCCGGAAAACCGCGGGTGTCCTACAATGAGCAGTTCTTC. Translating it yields CAGKPRVSYNEQFF.

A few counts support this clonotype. The CDR3 DNA sequence: TGTGCCATCAGTGAGTCGGAAGGACAGCGAGTCTATGGCTACACCTTC. It encodes CAISESEGQRVYGYTF. The chain combines TRBV10-3 with TRBJ1-2; D is perhaps TRBD1 (6 bases). This CDR3 has 16 residues. Trimming took off 0 bases at V and 4 bases at J, with 15 bases between the two ends. Germline V lookup: CDR1 ENHRY, CDR2 SYGVKD.

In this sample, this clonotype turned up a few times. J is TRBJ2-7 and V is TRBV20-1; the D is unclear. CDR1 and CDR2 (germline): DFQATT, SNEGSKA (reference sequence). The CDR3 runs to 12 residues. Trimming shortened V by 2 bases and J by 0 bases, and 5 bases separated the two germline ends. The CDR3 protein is CSARHSSYEQYF. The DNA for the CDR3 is TGCAGTGCTAGACACTCCTCCTACGAGCAGTACTTC.

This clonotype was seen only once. The CDR3 DNA follows: TGTGCCAGCAGTTTGGGACCGAGCTACAATGAGCAGTTCTTC. As protein: CASSLGPSYNEQFF. The chain recombines TRBV12-3 or TRBV12-4 with TRBJ2-1; tentatively, D is TRBD1 or TRBD2 (5 bases each). The CDR3 length is 14 residues. Trimming removed 3 bases from V and 3 bases from J, with 9 bases in between.

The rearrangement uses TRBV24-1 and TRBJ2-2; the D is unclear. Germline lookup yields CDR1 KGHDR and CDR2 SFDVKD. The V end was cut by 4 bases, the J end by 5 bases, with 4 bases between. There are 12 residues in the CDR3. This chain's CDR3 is CATSDRTGELFF. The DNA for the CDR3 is TGTGCCACCAGTGACAGGACCGGGGAGCTGTTTTTT.

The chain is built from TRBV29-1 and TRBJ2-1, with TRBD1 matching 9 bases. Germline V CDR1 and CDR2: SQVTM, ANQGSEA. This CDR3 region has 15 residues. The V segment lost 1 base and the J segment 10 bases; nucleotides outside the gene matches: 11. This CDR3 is CSVEGGDRAYGEQFF. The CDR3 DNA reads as TGCAGCGTTGAAGGGGGGGACAGGGCTTATGGGGAGCAGTTCTTC.

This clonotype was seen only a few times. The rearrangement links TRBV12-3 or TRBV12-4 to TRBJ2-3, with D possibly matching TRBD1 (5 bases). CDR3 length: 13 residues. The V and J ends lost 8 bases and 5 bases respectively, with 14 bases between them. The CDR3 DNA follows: TGTGCCAGCGGCTTGGGGCGGTTAGATACGCAGTATTTT. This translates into CASGLGRLDTQYF.

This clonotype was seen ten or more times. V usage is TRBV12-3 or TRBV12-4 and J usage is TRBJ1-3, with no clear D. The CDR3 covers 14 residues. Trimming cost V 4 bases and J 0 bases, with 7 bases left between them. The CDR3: CASSSRSSGNTIYF. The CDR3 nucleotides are TGTGCCAGCAGTTCGCGTAGCTCTGGAAACACCATATATTTT.

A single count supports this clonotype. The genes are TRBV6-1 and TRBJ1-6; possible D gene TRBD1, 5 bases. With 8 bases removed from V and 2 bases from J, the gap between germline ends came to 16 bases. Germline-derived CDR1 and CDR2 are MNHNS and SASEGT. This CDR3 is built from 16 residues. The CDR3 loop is CASGGLGVPYNSPLHF. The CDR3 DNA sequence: TGTGCCAGCGGGGGATTGGGGGTGCCCTATAATTCACCCCTCCACTTT.

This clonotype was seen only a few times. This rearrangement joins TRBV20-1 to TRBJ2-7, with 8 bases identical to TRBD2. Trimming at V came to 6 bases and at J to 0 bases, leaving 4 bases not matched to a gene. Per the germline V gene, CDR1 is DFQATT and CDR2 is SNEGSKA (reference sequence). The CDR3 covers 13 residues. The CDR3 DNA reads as TGCAGTGCGCCCGGGACTAGCTCCTACGAGCAGTACTTC. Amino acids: CSAPGTSSYEQYF.

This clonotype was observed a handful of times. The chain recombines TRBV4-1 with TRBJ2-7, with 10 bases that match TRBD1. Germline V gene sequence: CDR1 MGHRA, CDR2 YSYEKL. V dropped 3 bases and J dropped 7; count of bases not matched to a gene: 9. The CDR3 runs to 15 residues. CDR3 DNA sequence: TGCGCCAGCAGCCAGGGGGGACAGGGGATGTTGGAGCAGTACTTC. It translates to CASSQGGQGMLEQYF.